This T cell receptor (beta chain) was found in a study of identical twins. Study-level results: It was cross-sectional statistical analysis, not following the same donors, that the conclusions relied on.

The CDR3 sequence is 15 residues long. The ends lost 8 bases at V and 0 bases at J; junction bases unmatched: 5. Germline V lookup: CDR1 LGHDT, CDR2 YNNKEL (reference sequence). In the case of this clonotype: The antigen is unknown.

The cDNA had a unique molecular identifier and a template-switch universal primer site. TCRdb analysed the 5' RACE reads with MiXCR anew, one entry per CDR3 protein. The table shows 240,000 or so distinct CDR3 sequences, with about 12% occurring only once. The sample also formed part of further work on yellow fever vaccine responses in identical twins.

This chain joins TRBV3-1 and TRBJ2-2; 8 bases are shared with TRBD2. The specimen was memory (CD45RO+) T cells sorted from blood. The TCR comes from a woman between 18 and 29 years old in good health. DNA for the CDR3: TGTGCCAGCTCCCGGGGGGGGACGAACACCGGGGAGCTGTTTTTT. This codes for CASSRGGTNTGELFF.